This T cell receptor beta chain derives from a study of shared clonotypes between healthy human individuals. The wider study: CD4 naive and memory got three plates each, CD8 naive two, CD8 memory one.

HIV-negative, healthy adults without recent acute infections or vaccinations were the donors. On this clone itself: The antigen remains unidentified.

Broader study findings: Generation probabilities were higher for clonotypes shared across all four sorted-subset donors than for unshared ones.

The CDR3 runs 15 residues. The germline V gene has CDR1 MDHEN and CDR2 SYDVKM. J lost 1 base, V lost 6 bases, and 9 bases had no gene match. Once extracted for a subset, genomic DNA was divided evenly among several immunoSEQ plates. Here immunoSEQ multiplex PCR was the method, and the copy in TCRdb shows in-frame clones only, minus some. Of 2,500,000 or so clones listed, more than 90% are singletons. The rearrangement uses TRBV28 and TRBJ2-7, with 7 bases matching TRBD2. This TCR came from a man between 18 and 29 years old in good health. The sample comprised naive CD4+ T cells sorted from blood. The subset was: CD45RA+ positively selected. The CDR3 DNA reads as TGTGCCAGCAGGTCGGGGAGGGTGGGTTCCTACGAGCAGTACTTC. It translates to CASRSGRVGSYEQYF.